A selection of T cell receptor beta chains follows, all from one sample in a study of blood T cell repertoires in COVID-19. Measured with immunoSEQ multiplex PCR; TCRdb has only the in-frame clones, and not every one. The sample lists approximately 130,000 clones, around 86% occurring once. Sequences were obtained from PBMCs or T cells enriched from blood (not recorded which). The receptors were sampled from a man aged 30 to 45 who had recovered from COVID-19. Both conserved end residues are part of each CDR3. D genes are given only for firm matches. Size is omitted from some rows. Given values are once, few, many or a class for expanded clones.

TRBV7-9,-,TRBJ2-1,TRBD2,TGTGCCAGCAGCCTTGAAGGACTAGCGGGTGATGAGCAGTTCTTC,CASSLEGLAGDEQFF
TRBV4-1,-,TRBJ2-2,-,TGCGCCAGCAGCCAAGAGTTTCAAGCGGCGAACACCGGGGAGCTGTTTTTT,CASSQEFQAANTGELFF
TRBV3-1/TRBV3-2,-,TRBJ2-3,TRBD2,TGTGCCAGCAGCCAAGATCTGACTAGCGGGACCGTCACAGATACGCAGTATTTT,CASSQDLTSGTVTDTQYF
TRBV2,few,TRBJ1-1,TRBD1,TGTGCCAGCACGGACAGGGGGCGGGGAGACACTGAAGCTTTCTTT,CASTDRGRGDTEAFF
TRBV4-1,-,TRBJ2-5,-,TGCGCCAGCAGCCAAGTCCAGATCCAAGAGACCCAGTACTTC,CASSQVQIQETQYF
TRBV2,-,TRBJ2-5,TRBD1,TGTGCCTGCCACAGGGGGCTCGGAGAGACCCAGTACTTC,CACHRGLGETQYF
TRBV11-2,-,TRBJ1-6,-,TGTGCCAGCAGCTTACTCGGTAGATCACCCCTCCACTTT,CASSLLGRSPLHF
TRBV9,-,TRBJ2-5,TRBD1,TGTGCCAGCAGCGTAGACGGGACAGGGGGTTTACAAGAGACCCAGTACTTC,CASSVDGTGGLQETQYF
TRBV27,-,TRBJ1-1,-,TGTGCCAGCAGTTTTCGGGTGAACACTGAAGCTTTCTTT,CASSFRVNTEAFF
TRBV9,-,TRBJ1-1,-,TGTGCCAGCAGCGGGACTGTAATGAACACTGAAGCTTTCTTT,CASSGTVMNTEAFF
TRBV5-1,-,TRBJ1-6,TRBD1,TGCGCCAGCAGCTTGGCCGATCGCGGGACAGGGGATTCACCCCTCCACTTT,CASSLADRGTGDSPLHF
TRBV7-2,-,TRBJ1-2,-,TGTGCCAGCAGCTTATTGGGCAGAACTAACTATGGCTACACCTTC,CASSLLGRTNYGYTF
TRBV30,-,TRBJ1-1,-,TGTGCCTGGAGCCCACAGGCCATGAACACTGAAGCTTTCTTT,CAWSPQAMNTEAFF
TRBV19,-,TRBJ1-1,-,TGTGCCAGTAGTATGGGGCCCAACACTGAAGCTTTCTTT,CASSMGPNTEAFF
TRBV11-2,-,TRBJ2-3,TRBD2,TGTGCCAGCAGCAGTAGCGGGAGGAGGACAGATACGCAGTATTTT,CASSSSGRRTDTQYF
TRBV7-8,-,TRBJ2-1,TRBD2,TGTGCCAGCAGCTTAATTGCTCGGGCAGCGGGGGCCCGTGGGGAGCAGTTCTTC,CASSLIARAAGARGEQFF
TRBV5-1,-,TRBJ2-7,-,TGCGCCAGCAGCTTGGATCCAGGGAAAGCCTACGAGCAGTACTTC,CASSLDPGKAYEQYF
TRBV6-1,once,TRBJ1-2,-,TGTGCCAGCAGTGAACGGGGTTTCGGCTACACCTTC,CASSERGFGYTF
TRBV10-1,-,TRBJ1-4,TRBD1,TGCGCCAGCAGTCGGGACAGCATCGGGGAAAAACTGTTTTTT,CASSRDSIGEKLFF
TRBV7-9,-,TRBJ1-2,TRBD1,TGTGCCAGTATCTCCACAGGGGGACTCTATGGCTACACCTTC,CASISTGGLYGYTF
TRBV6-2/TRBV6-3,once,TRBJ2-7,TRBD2,TGTGCCAGCAGTTACTTCGGACTAGCGGGGGTCTACGAGCAGTACTTC,CASSYFGLAGVYEQYF
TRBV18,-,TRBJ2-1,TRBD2,TGTGCCAGCTCACCAGGGGTACGAGCGGGAGCTTCCTACAATGAGCAGTTCTTC,CASSPGVRAGASYNEQFF
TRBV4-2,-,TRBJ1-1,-,TGTGCCAGCAGCCAAGGCTGGGGGGAGGGGACTGAAGCTTTCTTT,CASSQGWGEGTEAFF
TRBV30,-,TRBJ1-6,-,TGTGCCTGGAGCCCGGGAGGTTCACCCCTCCACTTT,CAWSPGGSPLHF
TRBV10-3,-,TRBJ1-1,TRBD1,TGTGCCACCGGGGACAGGAACACTGAAGCTTTCTTT,CATGDRNTEAFF
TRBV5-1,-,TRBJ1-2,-,TGCGCCAGCAGCTTGGAATCCCTCTATGGCTACACCTTC,CASSLESLYGYTF
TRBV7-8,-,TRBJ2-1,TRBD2,TGTGCCAGCAGCATAGGGACTAAGTGGTTCTTC,CASSIGTKWFF
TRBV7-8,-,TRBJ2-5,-,TGTGCCAGCAGCTTAGCGGGGACATATGCGGAGACCCAGTACTTC,CASSLAGTYAETQYF
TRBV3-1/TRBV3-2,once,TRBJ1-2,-,TGTGCCAGCAGTAGGGGGAATGGCTACACCTTC,CASSRGNGYTF
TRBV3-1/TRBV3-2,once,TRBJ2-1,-,TGTGCCAGCAGCCATAATTACAATGAGCAGTTCTTC,CASSHNYNEQFF
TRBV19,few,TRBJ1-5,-,TGTGCCAGTACGGTACAGGGAGATCAGCCCCAGCATTTT,CASTVQGDQPQHF
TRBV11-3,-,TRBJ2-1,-,TGTGCCAGCAGCTTAGGCCCCGGGTCCAATGAGCAGTTCTTC,CASSLGPGSNEQFF
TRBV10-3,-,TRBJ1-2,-,TGTGCCATCAGTGAGTCGTCGGGGGGCGGCTATGGCTACACCTTT,CAISESSGGGYGYTF
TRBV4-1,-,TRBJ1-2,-,TGCGCCAGCAGCCAAGTAGGGAGCTATGGCTACACCTTC,CASSQVGSYGYTF
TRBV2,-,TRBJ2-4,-,TGTGCCAGCAGAAAAGCGTCCTCCTTAGACATTCAGTACTTC,CASRKASSLDIQYF
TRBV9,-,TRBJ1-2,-,TGTGCCAGCAGCGCGGGTCAGGGGTTTGGCTACACCTTC,CASSAGQGFGYTF
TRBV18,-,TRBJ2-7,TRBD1,TGTGCCAGCTCACCCGAGACAGGGTCCTACGAGCAGTACTTC,CASSPETGSYEQYF
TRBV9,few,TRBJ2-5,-,TGTGCCAGCAGCGTAGGGACTGCCAGAGAGACCCAGTACTTC,CASSVGTARETQYF
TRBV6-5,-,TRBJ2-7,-,TGTGCCAGCAGTTACTCGTTGGCAGGGTCCTACGAGCAGTACTTC,CASSYSLAGSYEQYF
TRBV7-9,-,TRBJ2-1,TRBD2,TGTGCCAGCAGTTCGACCGAGGTAATAGCGGGACAATACAATGAGCAGTTCTTC,CASSSTEVIAGQYNEQFF
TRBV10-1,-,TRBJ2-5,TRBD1,TGCGCCAGCAGTGAAGAAGGGACAGGGCAAGAGACCCAGTACTTC,CASSEEGTGQETQYF
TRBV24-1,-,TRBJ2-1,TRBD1,TGTGCCACCTCCATGGACAGGGGCCGATGGGCGGGCAATGAGCAGTTCTTC,CATSMDRGRWAGNEQFF
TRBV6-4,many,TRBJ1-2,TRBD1,TGTGCCAGCCGCCGGGGGACAGGGGATGGCTACACCTTC,CASRRGTGDGYTF
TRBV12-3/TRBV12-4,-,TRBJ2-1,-,TGTGCCAGCAGAAGGGGGACAAACAATGAGCAGTTCTTC,CASRRGTNNEQFF
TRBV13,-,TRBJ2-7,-,TGTGCCAGCAGCTTAAAGAGCTACGAGCAGTACTTC,CASSLKSYEQYF
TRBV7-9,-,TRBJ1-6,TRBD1,TGTGCCAGCAGCTTTTTCAGGGGGCTCGATTCACCCCTCCACTTT,CASSFFRGLDSPLHF
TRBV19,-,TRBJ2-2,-,TGTGCCAGTAGTAGTCAGGGTTTTACCGGGGAGCTGTTTTTT,CASSSQGFTGELFF
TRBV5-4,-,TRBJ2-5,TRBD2,TGTGCCAGCAGCTTGAATGACGGGGGGGCCCAGTACTTC,CASSLNDGGAQYF
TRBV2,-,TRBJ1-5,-,TGTGCCAGCAGTCCCGGGTCGAACAAGGGCAATCAGCCCCAGCATTTT,CASSPGSNKGNQPQHF
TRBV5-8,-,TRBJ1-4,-,TGTGCCAGCAGCTCCGGACAGAACTATGAAAAACTGTTTTTT,CASSSGQNYEKLFF
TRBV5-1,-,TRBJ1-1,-,TGCGCCAGCAGCTTGCGCCAAACAGTGAACACTGAAGCTTTCTTT,CASSLRQTVNTEAFF
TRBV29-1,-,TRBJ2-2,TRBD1,TGCAGCGCAACAGGGGTATTCGCGAACACCGGGGAGCTGTTTTTT,CSATGVFANTGELFF
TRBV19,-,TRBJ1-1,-,TGTGCCAGTAGTACCGGGGTAAACACTGAAGCTTTCTTT,CASSTGVNTEAFF
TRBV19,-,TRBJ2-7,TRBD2,TGTGCCAGTAGCACTTACAAACGGACTAGCGGTTTCGAGCAGTACTTC,CASSTYKRTSGFEQYF
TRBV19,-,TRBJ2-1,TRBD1,TGTGCCAGTAGTATCCAGGCAGGGGGCCACAATGAGCAGTTCTTC,CASSIQAGGHNEQFF